This TCR beta chain was sequenced in a study of T cell repertoires in cytomegalovirus infection. Study-wide context: Through public TCR beta signatures, both CMV infection and matching HLA type were indicated.

V shed 0 bases and J shed 6 bases, with 19 bases lying between them. Germline V gene data show CDR1 as DFQATT and CDR2 as SNEGSKA (reference sequence). This CDR3 has 16 residues. This clonotype has at least ten counts. Antigen specificity is unknown. Notes on the study in general: Totalled public TCR beta family frequency picked out people who carried CMV plus the relevant HLA. HLA-C-restricted CMV-specific TCR beta clonotypes prevailed in the ex vivo response.

TCRdb reprocessed the reads via MiXCR and lists one record per CDR3 protein. The sample has roughly 500,000 distinct CDR3 sequences, approximately 11% seen once. The clonotype comes from a human donor in good health (CMV status not recorded). Some clones in this sample may be carry-over from other donors' samples. The sequenced material came from PBMCs. The V call is TRBV20-1, the J call TRBJ2-3, with D possibly being TRBD2 (6 bases). The CDR3 DNA reads as TGCAGTGCTAGAGACTTCCGCCAGGCAGCGGGTGATACGCAGTATTTT. This sequence encodes CSARDFRQAAGDTQYF.